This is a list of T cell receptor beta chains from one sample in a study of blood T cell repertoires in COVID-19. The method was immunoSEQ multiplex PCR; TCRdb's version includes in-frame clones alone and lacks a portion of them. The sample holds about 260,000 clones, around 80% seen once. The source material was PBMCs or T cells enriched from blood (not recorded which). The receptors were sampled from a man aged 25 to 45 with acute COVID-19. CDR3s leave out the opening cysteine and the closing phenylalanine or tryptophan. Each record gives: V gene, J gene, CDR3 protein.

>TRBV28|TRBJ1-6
ASTSSYNSPLH
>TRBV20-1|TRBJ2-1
SASGGPSYNEQF
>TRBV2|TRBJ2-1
ASRTDRGDEQF
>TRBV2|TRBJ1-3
ASSVRDISSGNTIY
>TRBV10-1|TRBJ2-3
ASSGGTGPSSSTDTQY
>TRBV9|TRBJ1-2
ASSFRGEYGYT
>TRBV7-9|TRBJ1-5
ASSGQNQPQH
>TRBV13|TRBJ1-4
ASSRDRGEKLF
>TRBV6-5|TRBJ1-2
ASSQSTGINYGYT
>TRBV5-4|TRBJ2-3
ASSAPQGALADTQY
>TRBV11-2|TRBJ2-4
ASSLRQGLAKNIQY
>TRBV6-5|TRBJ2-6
ASSPGGAGANVLT
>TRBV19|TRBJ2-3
ASSIGFGAGGPADTQY
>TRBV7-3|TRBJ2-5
ASSPRPQETQY
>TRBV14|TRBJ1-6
ASSQERVPSPLH
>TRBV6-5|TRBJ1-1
ASSRRTVTNTEAF
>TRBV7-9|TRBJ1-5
ASSFQGRDQPQH
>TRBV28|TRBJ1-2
ASRQTTGGGYT
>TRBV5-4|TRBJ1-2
ASSPGGPRLTGYT
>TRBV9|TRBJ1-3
ASSVAGDTLGNTIY
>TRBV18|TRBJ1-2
ASSLTTGTGINYGYT
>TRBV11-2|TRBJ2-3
ASSLDGVGTDTQY
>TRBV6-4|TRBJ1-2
ASSADAEGNYGYT
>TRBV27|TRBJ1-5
ASSFPSNQPQH
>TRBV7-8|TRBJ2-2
ASSSTSGNTGELF
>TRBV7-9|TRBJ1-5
ASSLALTGGGQPQH
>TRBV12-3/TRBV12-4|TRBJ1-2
ASSRGRNYGYT
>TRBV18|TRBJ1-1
ASSPSRGSDTEAF
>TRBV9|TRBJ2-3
ASSGNRAGGSTDTQY
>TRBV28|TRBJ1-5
ASAQGGNQPQH
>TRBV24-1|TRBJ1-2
ATSERTGGGTGYT
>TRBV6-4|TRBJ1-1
ASKGSGKANTEAF
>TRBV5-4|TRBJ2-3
ASSTYSGDTDTQY
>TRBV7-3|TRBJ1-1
ASSPGTAFEAF
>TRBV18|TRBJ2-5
ASSPRLAGVLQETQY
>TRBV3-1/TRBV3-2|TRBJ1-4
ASSQALTDWEKLF
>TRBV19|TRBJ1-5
STSPTVYENQPQH
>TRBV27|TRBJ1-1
ASRSSGDWTEAF
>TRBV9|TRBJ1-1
ASSVGWDTYTEAF
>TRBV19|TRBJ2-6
ARGRESSGANVLT
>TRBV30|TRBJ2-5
AWRSSDTWYQETQY
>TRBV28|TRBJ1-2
ASSIATGDYGYT
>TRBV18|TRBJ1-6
ASSPMSPGSVTPLH
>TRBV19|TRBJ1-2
ASSVQGYGYT
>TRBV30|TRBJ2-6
ASRGSYSGANVLT
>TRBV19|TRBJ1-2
ASRVTGGTRGGYT
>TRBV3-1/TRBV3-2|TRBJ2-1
ASSQDMRNEQF
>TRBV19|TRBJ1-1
ASSINEVTEAF
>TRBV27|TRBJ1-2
ASSSRHEDRMYGYT
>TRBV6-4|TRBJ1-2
ASSEAGRGYT
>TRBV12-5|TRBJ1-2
ASGFAGGAEGYT
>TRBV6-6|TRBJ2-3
ASSYGTGNTDTQY
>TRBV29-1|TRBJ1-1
SVGQGNTEAF